These 3 T cell receptor beta chains originate from one sample sequenced in a study of shared clonotypes between healthy human individuals (dated by TCRdb to 2019 to 2021). Receptors were amplified or captured by the immunoSEQ multiplex PCR assay. TCRdb's version of the immuneACCESS table is confined to in-frame rearrangements and falls short of the full clone set. An unresolved V gene accounts for under half of the shortfall where checked; the remainder is of unknown origin. A total of millions of clones appear in this sample, roughly 95% of them only once. The ten top clones hold about 1.1% of the sample. For the CD8 naive samples, CD45RO-negative cells were positively selected for CCR7, yielding a CD45RA+CCR7+ population from which TemRA cells were excluded. Sequencing was done on a sample of naive CD8+ T cells sorted from blood. This specimen's cell subset or site label, interpreted: CD45RA+CCR7+. These receptors originate from a man aged 18 to 30 in good health.

V and J are TRBV5-6 and TRBJ1-4; tentative D call: TRBD1 (6 bases). Trimming removed 1 base at V and 6 bases at J, with 10 bases between. The germline CDR1 and CDR2 sequences are SGHDT and YYEEEE. The CDR3 sequence is 14 residues long. In nucleotides, the CDR3 is TGTGCCAGCAGCTTGTCAGGGGAGGATGAAAAACTGTTTTTT. As protein: CASSLSGEDEKLFF.

The chain has TRBV27 and TRBJ2-1, with D possibly matching TRBD2 (6 bases). Trimming took 3 bases from V and 4 from J, leaving 19 bases between them. The CDR3 extends over 17 amino acids. Germline V gene sequence: CDR1 MNHEY, CDR2 SMNVEV (reference sequence). Written as DNA, the CDR3 is TGTGCCAGCAGTTTTTCCCACGGTTCTCGGGAGTACAATGAGCAGTTCTTC. Amino acid sequence: CASSFSHGSREYNEQFF.

The chain joins TRBV6-1 to TRBJ1-1, with D perhaps matching TRBD1 (5 bases). This CDR3 contains 14 residues. V shed 3 bases and J shed 3 bases, with 11 bases lying between them. Germline V gene data show CDR1 as MNHNS and CDR2 as SASEGT. The CDR3 reads CASSERGWDTEAFF. In nucleotides, the CDR3 is TGTGCCAGCAGTGAGCGGGGGTGGGACACTGAAGCTTTCTTT.